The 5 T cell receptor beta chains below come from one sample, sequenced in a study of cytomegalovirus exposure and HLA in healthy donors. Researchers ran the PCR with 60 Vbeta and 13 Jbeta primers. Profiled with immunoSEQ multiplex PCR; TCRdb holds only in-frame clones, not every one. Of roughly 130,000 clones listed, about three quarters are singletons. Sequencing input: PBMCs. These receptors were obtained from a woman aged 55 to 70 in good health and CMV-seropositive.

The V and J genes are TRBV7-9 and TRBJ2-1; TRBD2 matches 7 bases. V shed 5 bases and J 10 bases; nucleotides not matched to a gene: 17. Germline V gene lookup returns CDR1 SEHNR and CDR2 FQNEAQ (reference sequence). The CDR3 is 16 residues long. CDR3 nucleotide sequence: TGTGCCAGCAGCCCAGAGGGAGGGATCGCCAGCCAAGAGCAGTTCTTC. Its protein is CASSPEGGIASQEQFF.

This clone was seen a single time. The DNA for the CDR3 is TGTGCCAGCAGAGGGACAGGGGAGAATCAGCCCCAGCATTTT. Protein sequence: CASRGTGENQPQHF. The rearrangement joins TRBV6-5 to TRBJ1-5; 10 positions match TRBD1. Germline V gives CDR1 MNHEY, CDR2 SVGAGI. The ends lost 6 bases at V and 4 bases at J; junction bases unmatched: 3. The CDR3 contains 14 residues.

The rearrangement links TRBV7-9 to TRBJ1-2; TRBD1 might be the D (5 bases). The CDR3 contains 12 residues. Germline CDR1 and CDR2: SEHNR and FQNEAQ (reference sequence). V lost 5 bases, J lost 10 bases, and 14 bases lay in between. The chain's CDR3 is CASSDSGIIYTF. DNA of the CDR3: TGTGCCAGCAGCGACAGCGGGATAATCTACACCTTC.

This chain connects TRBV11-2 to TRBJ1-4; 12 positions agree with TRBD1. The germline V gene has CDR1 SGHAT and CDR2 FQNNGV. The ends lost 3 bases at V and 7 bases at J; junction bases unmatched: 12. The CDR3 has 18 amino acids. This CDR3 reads CASSFRDRGPGRPEKLFF. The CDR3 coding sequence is TGTGCCAGCAGCTTCCGGGACAGGGGGCCTGGGAGACCTGAAAAACTGTTTTTT.

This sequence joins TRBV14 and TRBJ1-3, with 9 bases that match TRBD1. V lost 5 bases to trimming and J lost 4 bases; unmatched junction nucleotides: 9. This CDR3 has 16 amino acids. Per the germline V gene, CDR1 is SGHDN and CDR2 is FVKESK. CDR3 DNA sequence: TGTGCCAGCAGCATATTACAGGGGGCGTTCGGAAACACCATATATTTT. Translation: CASSILQGAFGNTIYF.